This TCR beta chain stems from a study of CD8 T cells in Susac syndrome (dated by TCRdb to the late 2010s). Regarding the study in general: The study used repertoire sequencing to test whether antigen drove CD8+ T cell activation and differentiation in Susac syndrome.

Beyond this particular receptor, the publication reports: The number of individuals in the TCR sequencing and HLA analysis was recognized as being relatively small.

RNA was extracted using the RNeasy kit, and about 0.5 to 1 microgram was reverse transcribed with random hexamers. The immunoSEQ multiplex PCR assay, which covers 54 Vbeta and 13 Jbeta segments, was used to amplify TCR beta CDR3 regions. Bias from PCR amplification was corrected by using a synthetic template baseline for primer optimization and for computational correction. Under the source paper's analysis protocol: Only productive sequences were kept, with reads annotated to V, D and J genes according to IMGT and analyzed in immunoSEQ Analyzer. To calculate clonality, Shannon entropy was normalized by log2 of the number of productive unique sequences and then subtracted from one. Public and private clones were assessed among the 100 most prevalent clones of each patient and control. Clones were defined as Susac-specific when absent from the healthy and MS cohorts, from approximately 1,100 published viral clones and from other ImmuneACCESS disease sequences. The raw public reads went through TCRdb reprocessing: fastp at Q25, MiXCR clone calling, in-frame beta chains kept. Rows merge per CDR3 protein into single entries with the most common DNA and genes. The V and J calls come from TCRdb's annotation, not from the publication. This sample comprises 150,000 to 250,000 distinct CDR3 sequences, about 95% of them detected only once. Just under 0.095% of the sample lies in the top ten.

On this clonotype itself: It lacks a known antigen. The record has no base qualities; no much larger clone is one base away.

For this chain, trimming is 5 bases at the V end and 4 bases at the J end, and the number of junction bases without a gene match is 7. The CDR3 starts with the cysteine, ends with the phenylalanine, and has 14 residues. The kept DNA is CDR3 alone, 42 bases in frame from the first base. CDR1 and CDR2 are read off the germline V gene (reference sequence) as DFQATT and SNEGSKA. Peripheral blood CD8+ and CD4+ T cells from healthy donors, Susac syndrome patients and multiple sclerosis patients were profiled using high-throughput TCR beta sequencing. Multiple sclerosis controls were treatment-naive patients with stable or active relapsing-remitting disease fulfilling revised McDonald criteria. Bulk CD8+ and CD4+ T cells were purified magnetically by negative isolation, whereas CD8+ TEMRA cells were enriched by FACS. Blood was drawn into EDTA tubes, processed within 24 hours, and PBMCs were isolated by density gradient centrifugation. PBMCs intended for TCR sequencing were frozen in liquid nitrogen and were later thawed in a 37 degrees C water bath. The sorted or isolated CD4+, CD8+ and CD8+ TEMRA cells reached a purity of at least 90%.

The chain is encoded by TRBV20-1 joined to TRBJ2-3, with 9 bases aligning to TRBD1. The specimen was CD4+ T cells from PBMCs. This TCR derives from a human donor with multiple sclerosis. In nucleotides, the sequence is TGCAGTGCTTCCGGGACAGGGTCCTCAGATACGCAGTATTTT. The translation is CSASGTGSSDTQYF.